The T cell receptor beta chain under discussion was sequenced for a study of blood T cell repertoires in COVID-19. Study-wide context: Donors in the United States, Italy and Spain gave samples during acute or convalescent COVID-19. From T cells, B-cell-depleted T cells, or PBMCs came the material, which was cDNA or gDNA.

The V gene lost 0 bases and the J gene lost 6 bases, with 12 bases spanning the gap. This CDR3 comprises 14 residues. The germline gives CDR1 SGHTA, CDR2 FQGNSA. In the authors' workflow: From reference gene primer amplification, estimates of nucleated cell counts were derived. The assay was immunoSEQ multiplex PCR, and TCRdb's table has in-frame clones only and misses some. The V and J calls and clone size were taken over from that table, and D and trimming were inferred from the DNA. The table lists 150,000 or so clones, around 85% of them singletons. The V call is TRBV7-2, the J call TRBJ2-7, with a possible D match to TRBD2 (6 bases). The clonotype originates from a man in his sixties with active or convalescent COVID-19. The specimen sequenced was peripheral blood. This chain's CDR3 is CASSLAKEGFEQYF. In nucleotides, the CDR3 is TGTGCCAGCAGCTTAGCGAAGGAGGGGTTCGAGCAGTACTTC.